This T cell receptor (beta chain) was sequenced during a study of blood T cell repertoires in COVID-19. Overall study: From the United States, Italy and Spain came samples of acute and convalescent COVID-19.

The trim removed 4 bases at V and 9 bases at J, leaving 5 bases unmatched. The CDR3 runs to 15 residues. Germline assignment: CDR1 SGDLS and CDR2 YYNGEE. As processed by the authors: Amplification from reference gene primers served as the basis for estimated nucleated cell counts. The assay was immunoSEQ multiplex PCR, and TCRdb's table has in-frame clones only and misses some. The D gene and trimming were derived from the DNA, and the V and J assignments and clone size from that table. The data contain about 80,000 clones, 65% to 85% of them singletons. The material sequenced was peripheral blood. The chain recombines TRBV9 with TRBJ2-2; 14 nucleotides align to TRBD2. The sequence came from a man of 80 years or more with active or convalescent COVID-19. CDR3 nucleotides: TGTGCCAGCAGCCCTGGGACTAGCGGGAGCCGGGAGCTGTTTTTT. This codes for CASSPGTSGSRELFF.